This passage covers 28 T cell receptor beta chains from one sample sequenced in a study of cytomegalovirus exposure and HLA in healthy donors (dated by TCRdb to between 2016 and 2019). The library was made by the immunoSEQ multiplex PCR assay. For the multiplex PCR, a mixture combining 60 forward primers for TCR Vbeta segments and 13 reverse primers for TCR Jbeta segments was used. In TCRdb, the immuneACCESS table is reduced to in-frame sequences with V and J assigned. These tables do not hold every clone; where another copy was compared, an unresolved V gene accounts for under half, and the others remain unexplained. The sample includes about 190,000 clones, with over 75% observed a single time. The ten biggest clones cover around 2% of the sample. Sequencing input: PBMCs. The receptors derive from a man aged 18 to 29 in good health and CMV-seronegative.

The V call is TRBV19, the J call TRBJ1-2; possibly TRBD1 for D (6 bases). The V gene lost 5 bases and the J gene lost 5 bases, with 15 bases spanning the gap. The CDR3 is made up of 14 amino acids. CDR1 and CDR2 (germline): LNHDA, SQIVND (reference sequence). The DNA for the CDR3 is TGTGCCAGTAGTGAACCGGGGACAAATTATGGCTACACCTTC. It specifies CASSEPGTNYGYTF. Complete variable domain (other parts from reference TRBV19 and TRBJ1-2): DGGITQSPKYLFRKEGQNVTLSCEQNLNHDAMYWYRQDPGQGLRLIYYSQIVNDFQKGDIAEGYSVSREKKESFPLTVTSAQKNPTAFYLCASSEPGTNYGYTFGSGTRLTVV.

CDR3 nucleotides: TGTGCCAGCAGCTGGACTAGCGGCACAGATACGCAGTATTTT. The encoded protein is CASSWTSGTDTQYF. The chain uses TRBV11-2 and TRBJ2-3; TRBD2 aligns across 9 bases. CDR3 length: 14 residues. Germline trimming cut 4 bases from V and 1 base from J; bases unmatched to any gene: 0. Germline V gives CDR1 SGHAT, CDR2 FQNNGV.

This clone was detected a few times. This rearrangement joins TRBV7-9 to TRBJ2-3; perhaps TRBD1 as D (6 bases). CDR3 length equals 16 residues. V lost 8 bases, J lost 8 bases, and 26 bases lay in between. The V gene's germline CDR1 is SEHNR and CDR2 FQNEAQ (reference sequence). CDR3 nucleotide sequence: TGTGCCAGCGCGCCCCCACAGGGAAAATCCCCAGCTACGCAGTATTTT. Encoded protein: CASAPPQGKSPATQYF.

The V gene is TRBV4-3, the J gene TRBJ2-5, with 13 bases identical to TRBD2. The germline CDR1 and CDR2 sequences are LGHNA and YSLEER. V lost 0 bases and J lost 4; bases outside the gene matches: 8. CDR3 length equals 18 residues. The DNA for the CDR3 is TGCGCCAGCAGCCAAGAGGTTGATACTAGCGGGGGGGCAGAGACCCAGTACTTC. Encoded protein: CASSQEVDTSGGAETQYF.

The chain links TRBV9 to TRBJ2-7; D perhaps matches TRBD2 (5 bases). Trimming cost V 0 bases and J 2 bases, with 9 bases left between them. CDR3 length: 14 residues. CDR1 is SGDLS and CDR2 is YYNGEE in the germline V gene. This chain's CDR3 is CASSVGSSAYEQYF. The CDR3 nucleotides read TGTGCCAGCAGCGTAGGGAGTAGCGCCTACGAGCAGTACTTC.

The chain joins TRBV9 to TRBJ2-3; 7 bases map to TRBD1. Germline V CDR1 and CDR2: SGDLS, YYNGEE. The CDR3 consists of 15 residues. The J segment lost 2 bases and the V segment lost 0 bases, leaving 3 bases of the junction unmatched. DNA for the CDR3: TGTGCCAGCAGCGTAGACAGGGGATACACAGATACGCAGTATTTT. This translates into CASSVDRGYTDTQYF.

The rearrangement joins TRBV7-8 to TRBJ2-5; 7 nucleotides line up with TRBD2. With V trimmed by 2 bases and J by 7 bases, 4 bases remained unmatched. There are 13 residues in the CDR3. Germline V gene lookup returns CDR1 SGHVS and CDR2 FQNEAQ. CDR3 DNA: TGTGCCAGCAGCTTAAGTCGGGAGGCGACCCAGTACTTC. It specifies CASSLSREATQYF.

In DNA, the CDR3 is TGTGCCAGCAGTGAACAGGGACTAGCGGGGAGTGAGACCCAGTACTTC. It codes for CASSEQGLAGSETQYF. The chain couples TRBV6-1 to TRBJ2-5, with TRBD2 matching over 13 bases. V lost 2 bases and J lost 5; bases outside the gene matches: 5. The germline gives CDR1 MNHNS, CDR2 SASEGT. CDR3 length equals 16 residues.

The V gene is TRBV7-2, the J gene TRBJ1-5; the D gene is possibly TRBD1 (5 bases). CDR1 SGHTA and CDR2 FQGNSA come from the germline V gene. This CDR3 has 15 amino acids. V lost 1 base to trimming and J lost 2 bases, with 9 bases between them. CDR3 region: CASSLDWGGNQPQHF. The CDR3 coding sequence is TGTGCCAGCAGCTTAGATTGGGGCGGCAATCAGCCCCAGCATTTT.

The chain carries TRBV7-9 and TRBJ2-3; D not certain. The CDR3 is made up of 18 amino acids. Germline-derived CDR1 and CDR2 are SEHNR and FQNEAQ (reference sequence). Trimming shortened V by 5 bases and J by 3 bases, and 24 bases separated the two germline ends. The CDR3 nucleotides read TGTGCCAGCAGCCCTTCCCGGGTCTCTCGTCACTCTACAGATACGCAGTATTTT. This gives the protein CASSPSRVSRHSTDTQYF.

The count of this clone is one. The chain's CDR3 is CASSPAGGGELFF. CDR3 nucleotide sequence: TGTGCCAGCAGCCCAGCGGGAGGCGGGGAGCTGTTTTTT. The chain uses TRBV7-3 and TRBJ2-2; 9 bases match TRBD2. Germline values: CDR1 SGHTA, CDR2 FQGTGA. This CDR3 contains 13 residues. V lost 5 bases, J lost 7 bases, and 2 bases stayed unmatched.

The chain carries TRBV6-4 and TRBJ2-1, with TRBD2 matching over 16 bases. V gave up 2 bases and J gave up 9 bases; unmatched junction bases: 4. Germline V gene data show CDR1 as MRHNA and CDR2 as SNTAGT. The CDR3 spans 16 residues. CDR3 coding DNA: TGTGCCAGCAGTGACCGGGGGACTAGCGGGAGGGGTGAGCAGTTCTTC. Protein sequence: CASSDRGTSGRGEQFF.

This clone showed up just a few times. The chain is built from TRBV5-4 and TRBJ2-7, with TRBD2 identical over 15 bases. Trimming removed 4 bases from V and 8 bases from J; junction bases left unmatched: 4. Germline V gene sequence: CDR1 SGHNT, CDR2 YYREEE (reference sequence). There are 14 residues in the CDR3. The CDR3 DNA follows: TGTGCCAGCAGCCCGGGACTAGCGGGAGGACAGCAGTACTTC. Translating gives CASSPGLAGGQQYF.

The V call is TRBV6-5, the J call TRBJ1-6; 7 bases agree with TRBD1. V lost 6 bases to trimming and J lost 1 base; unmatched junction nucleotides: 3. Germline CDR1 and CDR2: MNHEY and SVGAGI. The CDR3 consists of 15 residues. The CDR3 region has the DNA TGTGCCAGCAGAGACAGGGAATCCTATAATTCACCCCTCCACTTT. The encoded protein is CASRDRESYNSPLHF.

V is TRBV5-1 and J is TRBJ1-2; the D gene is possibly TRBD1 (6 bases). Trimming took 4 bases from V and 6 from J, leaving 19 bases between them. This CDR3 comprises 15 residues. CDR1 SGHRS and CDR2 YFSETQ come from the germline V gene. The CDR3 is CASSLTSGARDGYTF. The CDR3 region has the DNA TGCGCCAGCAGCCTTACCTCAGGGGCCCGGGATGGCTACACCTTC.

The rearrangement links TRBV6-6 to TRBJ2-7, with a tentative D call TRBD2 (6 bases). Trimming stripped 8 bases from V and 3 bases from J, with 14 bases between. CDR1 is MNHNY, CDR2 SVGAGI, per germline (reference sequence). This CDR3 spans 13 amino acids. The CDR3: CASAYTGGYEQYF. The CDR3 DNA reads as TGTGCCAGCGCCTACACCGGGGGCTACGAGCAGTACTTC.

The rearrangement uses TRBV7-2 and TRBJ2-3, with a tentative D call TRBD2 (6 bases). Between the trimmed V and J ends, which lost 2 bases and 2 bases, there was a span of 17 bases. This CDR3 is built from 17 residues. Looked up from germline, CDR1 is SGHTA and CDR2 is FQGNSA. CDR3 sequence reads: CASSLLSGSGSTDTQYF. DNA of the CDR3: TGTGCCAGCAGCTTACTATCCGGGAGCGGTTCCACAGATACGCAGTATTTT.

The rearrangement links TRBV11-2 to TRBJ2-5; 9 bases fit TRBD1. The germline V gene has CDR1 SGHAT and CDR2 FQNNGV. CDR3 size: 17 residues. Trimming removed 5 bases from V and 5 bases from J; junction bases left unmatched: 15. The CDR3 DNA sequence: TGTGCCAGCAGCCGTGGGCGCGGGTTCGGGACAGGGGAGACCCAGTACTTC. Amino acids: CASSRGRGFGTGETQYF.

There are a few counts of this clone. This chain connects TRBV6-4 to TRBJ1-1, with 12 bases identical to TRBD1. CDR3 length: 14 residues. With 6 bases clipped from V and 6 bases from J, the junction kept 5 bases outside the gene matches. Germline CDR1 reads MRHNA; CDR2 reads SNTAGT. The CDR3 DNA follows: TGTGCCAGCAGGATGGGACAGGGGGCGGCTGAAGCTTTCTTT. The encoded protein is CASRMGQGAAEAFF.

The J gene is TRBJ2-7, the V gene TRBV7-2; D unclear. Trimming removed 2 bases at V and 0 bases at J, with 8 bases between. Germline CDR1 SGHTA, CDR2 FQGNSA. This CDR3 spans 14 amino acids. The CDR3 region has the DNA TGTGCCAGCAGCTTAACTTGGAGCTCCTACGAGCAGTACTTC. Amino acids: CASSLTWSSYEQYF.

The chain has TRBV6-1 and TRBJ1-4; possibly TRBD1 for D (5 bases). Looked up from germline, CDR1 is MNHNS and CDR2 is SASEGT. The V and J ends lost 3 bases and 4 bases respectively, with 9 bases between them. The CDR3 contains 14 residues. CDR3 in amino acids: CASSEGGFNEKLFF. The CDR3 DNA sequence: TGTGCCAGCAGTGAGGGGGGATTTAATGAAAAACTGTTTTTT.

There are a few counts of this clone. The V call is TRBV4-1, the J call TRBJ2-5; D unresolved. Germline CDR1 and CDR2: MGHRA and YSYEKL. This CDR3 spans 15 amino acids. Trimming cost V 1 base and J 1 base, with 10 bases left between them. Written as DNA, the CDR3 is TGCGCCAGCAGCCAAGGGGCCGGCAGCCAAGAGACCCAGTACTTC. It yields the protein CASSQGAGSQETQYF.

The chain employs TRBV2 and TRBJ1-4, with D perhaps matching TRBD1 (5 bases). Germline assignment: CDR1 SNHLY and CDR2 FYNNEI. CDR3 length: 14 residues. Trimming took 1 base from V and 5 from J, leaving 8 bases between them. CDR3 nucleotides: TGTGCCAGCAGTGAAGTCGGGGGGAATGAAAAACTGTTTTTT. Translating it yields CASSEVGGNEKLFF.

This chain connects TRBV18 to TRBJ1-1; no reliable D call. This CDR3 is built from 14 residues. V lost 2 bases and J lost 5, with 12 bases in between. Germline CDR1 reads KGHSH; CDR2 reads LQKENI. The CDR3 is CASSPERVGTEAFF. Written as DNA, the CDR3 is TGTGCCAGCTCACCAGAGAGGGTAGGGACTGAAGCTTTCTTT.

The gene calls are TRBV9 and TRBJ2-7; 7 bases match TRBD1. This CDR3 is 16 amino acids long. Germline V lookup: CDR1 SGDLS, CDR2 YYNGEE. J lost 3 bases, V lost 2 bases, and 11 bases had no gene match. CDR3 in DNA: TGTGCCAGCAGCGTCTCCGGGACAGTCCGGATCTACGAGCAGTACTTC. Translated: CASSVSGTVRIYEQYF.

The J gene is TRBJ2-1, the V gene TRBV7-2; TRBD2 might be the D (5 bases). Trimming removed 4 bases at V and 0 bases at J, with 7 bases between. The V gene's germline CDR1 is SGHTA and CDR2 FQGNSA. The CDR3 covers 14 residues. The CDR3 DNA follows: TGTGCCAGCAGCTGGGCGGGCTCCTACAATGAGCAGTTCTTC. The encoded protein is CASSWAGSYNEQFF.

This clone is a singleton in its sample. The rearrangement uses TRBV6-5 and TRBJ1-5; no clear D. Germline-derived CDR1 and CDR2 are MNHEY and SVGAGI. V lost 5 bases to trimming and J lost 4 bases, with 12 bases between them. The length of the CDR3 is 14 residues. The CDR3 DNA reads as TGTGCCAGCAGTCCCCGACTAAAAAATCAGCCCCAGCATTTT. Protein: CASSPRLKNQPQHF.

The count of this clone is one. V and J are TRBV25-1 and TRBJ2-7; D call uncertain. Germline V CDR1 and CDR2: MGHDK, SYGVNS. With 4 bases removed from V and 6 bases from J, the gap between germline ends came to 7 bases. This CDR3 spans 11 amino acids. CDR3 residues: CASSAGGEQYF. CDR3 nucleotides: TGTGCCAGCAGTGCTGGCGGCGAGCAGTACTTC.